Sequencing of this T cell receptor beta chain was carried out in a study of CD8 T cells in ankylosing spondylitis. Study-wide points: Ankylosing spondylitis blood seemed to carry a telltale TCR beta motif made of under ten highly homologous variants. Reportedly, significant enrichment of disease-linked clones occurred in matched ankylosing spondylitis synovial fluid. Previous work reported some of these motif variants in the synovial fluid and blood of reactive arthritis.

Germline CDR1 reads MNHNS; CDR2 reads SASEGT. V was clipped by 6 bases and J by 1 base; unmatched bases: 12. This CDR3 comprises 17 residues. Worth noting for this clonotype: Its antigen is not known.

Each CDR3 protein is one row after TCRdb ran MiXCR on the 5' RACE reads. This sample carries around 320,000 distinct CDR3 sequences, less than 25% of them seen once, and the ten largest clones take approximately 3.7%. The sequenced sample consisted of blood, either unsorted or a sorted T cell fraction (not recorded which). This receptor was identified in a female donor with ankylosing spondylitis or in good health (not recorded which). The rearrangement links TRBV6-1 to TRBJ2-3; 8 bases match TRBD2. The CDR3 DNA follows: TGTGCCAGCAGCCGGAGATCGGGACTAGAGGGCACAGATACGCAGTATTTT. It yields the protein CASSRRSGLEGTDTQYF.